Listed here is a single TCR beta chain. Its specific antigen is unknown. No much larger clone exists at a distance of one base, and base qualities are not known. CD8 naive samples consisted of CD45RO-negative cells that were positively selected for CCR7, yielding a CD45RA+CCR7+ population without TemRA cells. The donors were healthy, HIV-negative adults with no recently reported acute infections or vaccinations. Every donor was a Caucasian adult residing in Nashville, Tennessee, USA. Blood was collected by leukapheresis, and PBMCs were isolated by Ficoll-Histopaque density gradient centrifugation and then cryopreserved in liquid nitrogen vapor phase. Analytical flow cytometry was used to check the purity and quantity of every magnetically sorted T cell population. Genomic DNA was isolated from each sorted fraction and quantified by UV absorbance on a Nanodrop 2000c. TCR CDR3 regions were amplified from genomic DNA by multiplex PCR using the deep immunoSEQ assay. Extracted genomic DNA from each cell subset was distributed evenly across all wells of several immunoSEQ 96-well plates, and each plate was treated as a replicate. For sorted subsets, approximately 200 ng of genomic DNA, equivalent to around 29,000 T cell genomes, went into each replicate PCR. Purified libraries were measured with a Qubit 3.0 fluorometer, size-checked on a Bioanalyzer 2100, and measured again with the KAPA Library Quantification kit. A separate single-read 150-cycle Illumina NextSeq 550 flow cell was used to sequence each immunoSEQ 96-well plate. The original pipeline was this. The immunoSEQ output contained only junctional sequences without quality scores, so filtering could not match that applied to full-length reads. Sequences were annotated with PyIR, a Python wrapper for IgBLAST v1.9, and V/J genes and CDR3 were assigned using IMGT germline references. Reads were removed for weak V/J assignments (E-value above 1e-6), missing CDR3, stop codons, out-of-frame junctions, or ambiguous translated residues. V3J clonotypes were defined as sequences sharing an identical inferred V gene, J gene, and CDR3 amino acid sequence. Percentage overlap between repertoires was computed as shared unique clonotypes divided by the size of the smaller repertoire. Repertoire richness was assessed with RTK rarefaction, the Chao1 estimator, and Recon v2.1 estimates of unobserved clonotypes. Generation probabilities were computed with OLGA for all TCRbeta clonotypes obtained by the gDNA method from several donors. This immuneACCESS table, as held by TCRdb, lists in-frame sequences with V and J called but not all clones. Of the missing ones, under half trace to an unresolved V gene in checked studies; the others have no known cause. V and J calls plus clone size are reproduced from that table; the DNA served to infer D and trimming. The sample data list about 590,000 clones, and about 95% of these were observed just once. The ten largest make up around 0.11% of the sample.

This specimen belongs to a study of shared clonotypes between healthy human individuals (dated by TCRdb to 2019 to 2021). Context from the whole study: A couple of women and a few men aged 18 to 49 years were included in the cohort. For each donor, CD4 naive and CD4 memory were each given three plates, CD8 naive was given two plates, and CD8 memory was given one plate. Different laboratories and diverse techniques were used to prepare libraries and sequence TCR repertoires, to increase sequencing depth and limit assay-specific biases. Per donor, leukapheresis produced somewhere between about 0.94 and 9.5 billion PBMCs. The study deeply sequenced blood TCR repertoires of five healthy adults to estimate repertoire size and the extent of clonotype sharing between individuals.

Overall results and qualifications from the work: Compared with non-shared clonotypes, the clonotypes found in all four sorted-subset donors had higher generation probabilities. Based on pairwise subsampling, the degree of clonotype sharing among donors was expected to be affected by sequencing depth. Incomplete sequencing was indicated by rarefaction of sorted-subset datasets, despite the large sequencing depth. Across a few donors, about 5% of naive CD4, around 3.5% of naive CD8, approximately 2.5% of memory CD4, and approximately 0.4% of memory CD8 clonotypes were shared. Sampling was restricted to blood, and TCR repertoires in tissues likely differ from the TCR repertoires found in blood. Larger estimated clonotype richness was generally found for naive subsets than for memory subsets. The genetic and exposure-history diversity represented was limited by the small number of donors.

V and J are trimmed by 4 bases and 2 bases, and the gene matches miss 10 bases of the junction. The germline V gene (reference sequence) gives CDR1 as SEHNR and CDR2 as FQNEAQ. The CDR3 covers 19 residues, taking in both the cysteine and the phenylalanine. CDR3 DNA is the only sequence kept; it has 57 bases, read in frame from the first base. The specimen sequenced was naive CD8+ T cells sorted from blood. The cell subset or site label, read with the paper, signifies: CD45RA+CCR7+. The sequence links TRBV7-9 to TRBJ2-1, with 14 bases in between that match TRBD2. This TCR was sampled from a woman aged 25 to 39 in good health. The CDR3 region: CASSSPGTSGSRAYNEQFF. The bases are TGTGCCAGCAGCTCACCCGGGACTAGCGGGAGTCGCGCCTACAATGAGCAGTTCTTC.